This T cell receptor (beta chain) was obtained from a study of T cells of healthy individuals. MiXCR, applied by TCRdb to the 5' RACE reads, yields one record per CDR3 protein. The table lists 63,000 or so distinct CDR3 sequences, around 15% of them singletons, with about 4.7% in the top ten. Trimming cost V 2 bases and J 10 bases, with 13 bases left between them. CDR3 length equals 13 residues. From germline, CDR1 is SGHRS and CDR2 YFSETQ. The rearrangement joins TRBV5-1 to TRBJ2-1; D is perhaps TRBD1 or TRBD2 (5 bases each). The clonotype was recovered from a human donor in good health. The CDR3, as DNA: TGCGCCAGCAGCTTAGACTCCGGGGACGAGCAGTTCTTC. It yields the protein CASSLDSGDEQFF. Full variable domain (missing parts from reference TRBV5-1 and TRBJ2-1): KAGVTQTPRYLIKTRGQQVTLSCSPISGHRSVSWYQQTPGQGLQFLFEYFSETQRNKGNFPGRFSGRQFSNSRSEMNVSTLELGDSALYLCASSLDSGDEQFFGPGTRLTVL.